The next 10 T cell receptor beta chains were all read from a single sample in a study of follicular helper T cells after annual influenza vaccination. Here immunoSEQ multiplex PCR was the method, and the copy in TCRdb shows in-frame clones only, minus some. Counted here are 1,200 or so clones, 80% occurring once; the ten biggest clones make up roughly 6.9%. The time point was: 2015-2016 season, 7 days after influenza vaccination. Sequencing used CXCR5+ CD38+ circulating T follicular helper cells from blood, obtained 7 days after influenza vaccination. Subset of the sample: circulating Tfh, non-naive CD4+CXCR5+PD-1+ (ICOS+CD38+ or ICOS-CD38-). These receptors originate from an adult who received the influenza vaccine.

The table lists this clone with a few counts. The chain couples TRBV2 to TRBJ1-5; TRBD1 aligns across 7 bases. The V gene's germline CDR1 is SNHLY and CDR2 FYNNEI. The CDR3 contains 15 residues. Trimming cost V 6 bases and J 4 bases; bases outside gene matches: 9. The chain's CDR3 is CASREQGLGNQPQHF. CDR3 nucleotide sequence: TGTGCCAGCAGGGAACAGGGGTTAGGTAATCAGCCCCAGCATTTT.

The chain employs TRBV19 and TRBJ2-7; 8 positions match TRBD1. Germline V gene sequence: CDR1 LNHDA, CDR2 SQIVND (reference sequence). Trimming removed 3 bases from V and 7 bases from J; junction bases left unmatched: 17. This CDR3 spans 17 amino acids. This CDR3 is CASSMKRGAGGAWEQYF. CDR3 nucleotide sequence: TGTGCCAGTAGTATGAAGAGGGGGGCAGGGGGCGCGTGGGAGCAGTACTTC. The whole variable domain, remainder taken from reference TRBV19 and TRBJ2-7, is DGGITQSPKYLFRKEGQNVTLSCEQNLNHDAMYWYRQDPGQGLRLIYYSQIVNDFQKGDIAEGYSVSREKKESFPLTVTSAQKNPTAFYLCASSMKRGAGGAWEQYFGPGTRLTVT.

The rearrangement uses TRBV6-1 and TRBJ2-1; maybe TRBD1 (5 bases). The CDR3 sequence is 12 residues long. Looked up from germline, CDR1 is MNHNS and CDR2 is SASEGT. Deletions cut 5 bases from V and 7 bases from J, with 9 bases between. The DNA of the CDR3 is TGTGCCAGCAGTCCCCAGGGAAATGAGCAGTTCTTC. Its protein product is CASSPQGNEQFF.

The V and J genes are TRBV6-1 and TRBJ2-7; 11 bases are shared with TRBD1. Trimming took 8 bases from V and 7 from J; bases not matched to a gene: 10. This CDR3 region has 14 residues. Per the germline V gene, CDR1 is MNHNS and CDR2 is SASEGT. CDR3 coding DNA: TGTGCCAGCTCCGAGGGAGGGACAGGGGGGGAGCAGTACTTC. This gives the protein CASSEGGTGGEQYF.

The chain joins TRBV9 to TRBJ1-6, with a weak D call TRBD1 (5 bases). Per germline, CDR1 SGDLS and CDR2 YYNGEE. The V end lost 5 bases, the J end lost 9 bases, and 15 bases lay between the germline ends. This CDR3 spans 14 amino acids. The CDR3 protein is CASSDPGGGSPLHF. The DNA of the CDR3 is TGTGCCAGCAGTGACCCGGGGGGGGGTTCACCCCTCCACTTT.

The J gene is TRBJ1-4, the V gene TRBV5-6; no reliable D call. The V gene lost 2 bases and the J gene lost 0 bases, with 8 bases spanning the gap. The CDR3 contains 15 residues. Germline lookup yields CDR1 SGHDT and CDR2 YYEEEE. For the CDR3, the DNA is TGTGCCAGCAGCTTCAGGAGTTCAACTAATGAAAAACTGTTTTTT. Translating gives CASSFRSSTNEKLFF.

This chain joins TRBV9 and TRBJ2-2; D remains unclear. The germline CDR1 and CDR2 sequences are SGDLS and YYNGEE. This CDR3 is built from 15 residues. V shed 2 bases and J shed 2 bases, with 10 bases lying between them. DNA for the CDR3: TGTGCCAGCAGCGTGAGAACCGCCAACACCGGGGAGCTGTTTTTT. Translation: CASSVRTANTGELFF.

Points on this clone: The limits of the CDR3 on the DNA are not certain, so only TCRdb's listed CDR3 is given. The gene calls are TRBV19 and TRBJ2-5. Germline V CDR1 and CDR2: LNHDA, SQIVND (reference sequence). The CDR3 is 13 residues long, counting both termini. The CDR3 loop reads CASSISGPETQYF.

The CDR3 loop is CASSFDGPSPLHF. Here the CDR3 DNA reads TGTGCCAGCAGTTTTGACGGCCCTTCACCCCTCCACTTT. V is TRBV28 and J is TRBJ1-6, with D hard to call. The CDR3 has 13 residues. V gave up 3 bases and J gave up 9 bases, with 9 bases separating them. Germline-derived CDR1 and CDR2 are MDHEN and SYDVKM.

This clone was found once. This rearrangement joins TRBV7-2 to TRBJ2-4; the match to TRBD2 covers 8 bases. Germline V CDR1 and CDR2: SGHTA, FQGNSA. V lost 1 base and J lost 3; bases outside the gene matches: 8. This CDR3 region has 17 residues. The CDR3 region is CASSLDGSGVRKNIQYF. CDR3 nucleotide sequence: TGTGCCAGCAGCTTAGATGGTAGCGGGGTCCGCAAAAACATTCAGTACTTC.